One sample yielded the 15 T cell receptor beta chains listed below, sequenced in a study of control samples from healthy donors and cancer patients. Method: immunoSEQ multiplex PCR; TCRdb's copy keeps in-frame clones and lacks some. In the table there are about 120,000 clones, around 89% of which are singletons. Sequences were obtained from blood. Receptor source: a man aged 50 or older in good health.

V gene TRBV19 combines with J gene TRBJ1-2, with D hard to call. The CDR3 spans 15 residues. The ends were cut back, 3 bases at V and 4 bases at J, with 15 bases in the middle. The V gene's germline CDR1 is LNHDA and CDR2 SQIVND (reference sequence). The CDR3 loop is CASSIPPYGIYGYTF. The CDR3 nucleotides are TGTGCCAGTAGTATCCCGCCGTATGGAATCTATGGCTACACCTTC.

V is TRBV6-5 and J is TRBJ2-7; 11 bases are shared with TRBD1. The CDR3 spans 14 residues. From germline, CDR1 is MNHEY and CDR2 SVGAGI. V dropped 6 bases and J dropped 6; count of bases not matched to a gene: 7. CDR3 sequence (DNA): TGTGCCAGCAGGCCCGGGACAGGGGGGCGCGAGCAGTACTTC. Protein: CASRPGTGGREQYF.

The rearrangement joins TRBV5-5 to TRBJ2-7; a weak D match, TRBD2 (6 bases). Trimming stripped 2 bases from V and 3 bases from J, with 9 bases between. In germline, CDR1 is SGHKS, CDR2 YYEKEE (reference sequence). This CDR3 is 13 amino acids long. Here the CDR3 reads CASSLTGGYEQYF. DNA of the CDR3: TGTGCCAGCAGCTTAACCGGGGGCTACGAGCAGTACTTC.

The rearrangement uses TRBV14 and TRBJ2-1; maybe TRBD2 (6 bases). CDR3 size: 12 residues. Per germline, CDR1 SGHDN and CDR2 FVKESK. V lost 1 base and J 10 bases, leaving 8 bases between the germline ends. CDR3 protein: CASSQGTNEQFF. The CDR3 coding sequence is TGTGCCAGCAGCCAAGGGACTAACGAGCAGTTCTTC. The full variable domain, rest sourced from reference TRBV14 and TRBJ2-1, is EAGVTQFPSHSVIEKGQTVTLRCDPISGHDNLYWYRRVMGKEIKFLLHFVKESKQDESGMPNNRFLAERTGGTYSTLKVQPAELEDSGVYFCASSQGTNEQFFGPGTRLTVL.

The J gene is TRBJ2-5, the V gene TRBV5-1; D is perhaps TRBD2 (6 bases). Germline assignment: CDR1 SGHRS and CDR2 YFSETQ. Trimming took 3 bases from V and 1 from J, leaving 7 bases between them. The CDR3 has 13 residues. CDR3 loop: CASSWGVQETQYF. The CDR3 region has the DNA TGCGCCAGCAGCTGGGGGGTCCAAGAGACCCAGTACTTC.

This rearrangement joins TRBV10-3 to TRBJ1-1, with no clear D. Germline lookup yields CDR1 ENHRY and CDR2 SYGVKD. V was trimmed by 4 bases and J by 3 bases, leaving 9 bases between them. This CDR3 spans 13 amino acids. The CDR3 nucleotides read TGTGCCATCAGTGGAAGGGTTGACACTGAAGCTTTCTTT. Residues: CAISGRVDTEAFF.

Note on this clone: This sample also contains other DNA sequences that code for the same CDR3. V is TRBV24-1 and J is TRBJ2-1, with 11 bases identical to TRBD2. V lost 4 bases to trimming and J lost 6 bases; unmatched junction nucleotides: 7. The CDR3 loop spans 16 amino acids. Germline V gives CDR1 KGHDR, CDR2 SFDVKD. The CDR3 DNA is TGTGCCACCAGTGACCGACTAGCGGGGCATCTCAATGAGCAGTTCTTC. Translated: CATSDRLAGHLNEQFF.

The chain recombines TRBV30 with TRBJ1-2, with D possibly being TRBD1 (6 bases). The CDR3 runs 13 residues. V dropped 1 base and J dropped 7 bases, with 13 bases sitting between them. Germline-derived CDR1 and CDR2 are GTSNPN and SVGIG (reference sequence). Written as DNA, the CDR3 is TGTGCCTGGAGTGAAACAGGGACTTCTGGCTACACCTTC. This encodes CAWSETGTSGYTF. Full variable domain (outside the CDR3, taken from reference TRBV30 and TRBJ1-2): SQTIHQWPATLVQPVGSPLSLECTVEGTSNPNLYWYRQAAGRGLQLLFYSVGIGQISSEVPQNLSASRPQDRQFILSSKKLLLSDSGFYLCAWSETGTSGYTFGSGTRLTVV.

The rearrangement joins TRBV18 to TRBJ2-4; D not certain. The CDR3 sequence is 14 residues long. Germline assignment: CDR1 KGHSH and CDR2 LQKENI. V lost 1 base and J lost 4, with 8 bases in between. The CDR3 DNA sequence: TGTGCCAGCTCACCACGGACCGGGAAAAACATTCAGTACTTC. Translated, it gives CASSPRTGKNIQYF.

The chain links TRBV7-9 to TRBJ1-2; 8 bases agree with TRBD1. V shed 3 bases and J 6 bases; nucleotides not matched to a gene: 9. The germline gives CDR1 SEHNR, CDR2 FQNEAQ (reference sequence). CDR3 length: 15 amino acids. The CDR3 here is CASSFDRTGSNGYTF. CDR3 in DNA: TGTGCCAGCAGCTTTGACAGGACAGGGTCGAATGGCTACACCTTC.

This clone has just one count. The chain uses TRBV6-5 and TRBJ1-1, with D unresolved. Trimming removed 4 bases from V and 5 bases from J, with 8 bases in between. Looked up from germline, CDR1 is MNHEY and CDR2 is SVGAGI. The CDR3 contains 12 residues. The DNA of the CDR3 is TGTGCCAGCAGTTTGATCAAAACTGAAGCTTTCTTT. Translated, it gives CASSLIKTEAFF.

The chain combines TRBV29-1 with TRBJ1-5; 7 bases map to TRBD1. V dropped 4 bases and J dropped 0; count of bases not matched to a gene: 3. The CDR3 consists of 14 residues. In germline, CDR1 is SQVTM, CDR2 ANQGSEA. This CDR3 is CSVVTGDSNQPQHF. Written as DNA, the CDR3 is TGCAGCGTTGTAACAGGGGATAGCAATCAGCCCCAGCATTTT. Variable domain in full (rest from reference TRBV29-1 and TRBJ1-5): SAVISQKPSRDICQRGTSLTIQCQVDSQVTMMFWYRQQPGQSLTLIATANQGSEATYESGFVIDKFPISRPNLTFSTLTVSNMSPEDSSIYLCSVVTGDSNQPQHFGDGTRLSIL.

V is TRBV9 and J is TRBJ1-1; a possible D gene is TRBD1 (5 bases). The CDR3 is 14 amino acids. Trimming left V 2 bases short and J 1 base short, with 9 bases between. Germline assignment: CDR1 SGDLS and CDR2 YYNGEE. The CDR3 DNA is TGTGCCAGCAGCGTGGCAGGGAAGAACACTGAAGCTTTCTTT. Translated, it gives CASSVAGKNTEAFF.

J is TRBJ1-1 and V is TRBV5-1; possibly TRBD1 for D (5 bases). The germline V and J ends were trimmed by 5 bases and 3 bases, with 11 bases remaining between them. Germline CDR1 and CDR2: SGHRS and YFSETQ. CDR3 length: 13 amino acids. CDR3 residues: CASSIWGDTEAFF. CDR3 DNA: TGCGCCAGCAGTATATGGGGGGACACTGAAGCTTTCTTT.

The chain has TRBV11-1 and TRBJ2-7, with D tentatively TRBD2 (5 bases). This CDR3 comprises 14 residues. V lost 7 bases, J lost 5 bases, and 18 bases lay in between. The germline V gene has CDR1 SGHAT and CDR2 FQDESV (reference sequence). CDR3: CASTPPGNKDEQYF. The CDR3 DNA is TGTGCCAGCACCCCCCCGGGGAACAAGGACGAGCAGTACTTC.